This T cell receptor beta chain is from a study of shared clonotypes between healthy human individuals. Study-level results: Larger estimated richness was generally seen in naive subsets than in memory subsets.

Germline V gene data show CDR1 as MGHDK and CDR2 as SYGVNS. The V end lost 7 bases, the J end lost 8 bases, and 14 bases lay between the germline ends. CDR3 size: 12 residues. Comment on this clone: Its specificity is not known.

The table came from immunoSEQ multiplex PCR; TCRdb's copy has only in-frame clones and leaves some out. The sample has roughly 2 million clones, about 95% seen once. The naive CD8 fraction comprised CD45RO-negative cells positively selected for CCR7 and excluded terminally differentiated effector memory CD45RA+ cells. This chain connects TRBV25-1 to TRBJ1-1; D not resolved. The receptor comes from a man aged 18 to 35 in good health. The specimen sequenced was naive CD8+ T cells sorted from blood. This CDR3 reads CASTPGGPEAFF. CDR3 sequence (DNA): TGTGCCAGCACCCCAGGAGGTCCCGAAGCTTTCTTT.